The 32 T cell receptor beta chains presented below share a single source sample, sequenced in a study of T-cell memory formation after mild COVID-19. Via MiXCR, TCRdb re-called the 5' RACE reads, giving one row per CDR3 protein. The sample yields around 300,000 distinct CDR3 sequences, roughly 13% seen once. Sequencing input: PBMCs or a T cell subset sorted from them (not recorded which). These receptors were collected from a man aged 18 to 29 who had mild COVID-19 (a few samples of this study predate the infection). Cell type and time point are not known.

Many counts were recorded for this clonotype. CDR3 region: CASSQSWTSGSAGELFF. CDR3 bases: TGTGCCAGCAGCCAGTCCTGGACTAGCGGTTCGGCCGGGGAGCTGTTTTTT. This rearrangement joins TRBV4-2 to TRBJ2-2, with 10 bases identical to TRBD2. CDR1 and CDR2 from the germline V gene are LGHNA and YNFKEQ. The CDR3 contains 17 residues. V lost 3 bases to trimming and J lost 6 bases; unmatched junction nucleotides: 10.

This sequence joins TRBV10-3 and TRBJ1-2, with D hard to call. V was shortened by 3 bases and J by 7 bases, with 18 bases between the two germline ends. Germline CDR1 and CDR2: ENHRY and SYGVKD. This CDR3 comprises 15 residues. DNA for the CDR3: TGTGCCATCAGTGACCCGGGCCTTCTCGGTCCTGGCTACACCTTC. It yields the protein CAISDPGLLGPGYTF.

This clonotype was detected many times. This chain links TRBV7-9 with TRBJ1-4; TRBD1 matches 10 bases. Trimming removed 5 bases from V and 5 bases from J; junction bases left unmatched: 2. CDR3 length equals 14 residues. The germline CDR1 and CDR2 sequences are SEHNR and FQNEAQ (reference sequence). CDR3 in amino acids: CASSTGQGNEKLFF. CDR3 DNA: TGTGCCAGCAGCACGGGACAGGGGAATGAAAAACTGTTTTTT.

This chain uses TRBV5-6 with TRBJ2-1; 10 bases fit TRBD1. Unmatched junction bases numbered 4, after V lost 4 bases and J lost 15 bases. The CDR3 totals 11 residues. Germline CDR1 SGHDT, CDR2 YYEEEE. As DNA, the CDR3 is TGTGCCAGCAGCCTGGGACAGGGGAGGTTCTTC. Translating gives CASSLGQGRFF. The full variable domain, completed using reference TRBV5-6 and TRBJ2-1, is DAGVTQSPTHLIKTRGQQVTLRCSPKSGHDTVSWYQQALGQGPQFIFQYYEEEERQRGNFPDRFSGHQFPNYSSELNVNALLLGDSALYLCASSLGQGRFFGPGTRLTVL.

In its sample, this clonotype was seen a few times. This chain joins TRBV12-3 or TRBV12-4 and TRBJ1-1, with D unresolved. The CDR3 contains 16 residues. V was trimmed by 5 bases and J by 1 base, leaving 17 bases between them. The CDR3 protein is CASSPSYLVGNTEAFF. The CDR3 DNA reads as TGTGCCAGCAGTCCATCCTACTTGGTGGGGAACACTGAAGCTTTCTTT.

This clonotype was seen only a few times. The chain links TRBV6-5 to TRBJ2-3; D possibly corresponds to TRBD2 (5 bases). CDR1 MNHEY and CDR2 SVGAGI come from the germline V gene. This CDR3 has 11 residues. The V gene lost 8 bases and the J gene lost 8 bases, with 11 bases spanning the gap. In DNA, the CDR3 is TGTGCCAGCGAGGGCTCGGGTACGCAGTATTTT. Translation: CASEGSGTQYF.

In its sample, this clonotype was seen a few times. The V and J genes are TRBV29-1 and TRBJ2-3; possibly TRBD1 for D (5 bases). With 3 bases removed from V and 5 bases from J, the gap between germline ends came to 9 bases. The germline gives CDR1 SQVTM, CDR2 ANQGSEA. The CDR3 is 12 amino acids. The CDR3 DNA sequence: TGCAGCGTTGACATTCAGGGAGATACGCAGTATTTT. This gives the protein CSVDIQGDTQYF.

The chain couples TRBV6-2 or TRBV6-3 to TRBJ2-1; 10 positions agree with TRBD1. Germline CDR1 is MNHEY and CDR2 is SVGEGT. Unmatched junction bases numbered 11, after V lost 5 bases and J lost 4 bases. CDR3 length: 17 residues. This chain's CDR3 is CASSVTVGTGAYNEQFF. The CDR3 DNA sequence: TGTGCCAGCAGTGTTACCGTGGGGACAGGGGCATACAATGAGCAGTTCTTC.

By its share, this clonotype is medium-sized. The gene calls are TRBV4-1 and TRBJ2-5; TRBD2 matches 7 bases. This CDR3 has 16 amino acids. The V gene end was trimmed by 4 bases and the J gene end by 3 bases; junction bases not matched to a gene: 11. Germline CDR1 and CDR2: MGHRA and YSYEKL. CDR3 bases: TGCGCCAGCAGCCCCTCCCCGGGAGGAAAAAAAGAGACCCAGTACTTC. Residues: CASSPSPGGKKETQYF.

The sample holds many counts of this clonotype. The chain links TRBV10-3 to TRBJ2-3; TRBD2 matches at 10 bases. The CDR3 is made up of 18 amino acids. After removal of 2 bases from V and 0 bases from J, the junction contained 8 bases not matched to a gene. Germline V lookup: CDR1 ENHRY, CDR2 SYGVKD. The CDR3 sequence is CAISEIAGGQLSTDTQYF. CDR3 DNA sequence: TGTGCCATCAGTGAGATAGCGGGGGGCCAGTTGAGCACAGATACGCAGTATTTT.

J is TRBJ2-5 and V is TRBV7-9; 8 bases agree with TRBD2. The germline CDR1 and CDR2 sequences are SEHNR and FQNEAQ (reference sequence). The CDR3 has 19 residues. The junction had 17 bases not matched to a gene; V was cut back by 5 bases and J by 0 bases. In nucleotides, the CDR3 is TGTGCCAGCAGCCCAGGAAGGGCGGGGGGCCGCCAGTACCAAGAGACCCAGTACTTC. Protein: CASSPGRAGGRQYQETQYF. Full variable domain (remainder filled in from reference TRBV7-9 and TRBJ2-5): DTGVSQNPRHKITKRGQNVTFRCDPISEHNRLYWYRQTLGQGPEFLTYFQNEAQLEKSRLLSDRFSAERPKGSFSTLEIQRTEQGDSAMYLCASSPGRAGGRQYQETQYFGPGTRLLVL.

In its sample, this clonotype was seen a few times. CDR3 DNA: TGTGCCACCAGTGTGATGGATTGGGAGACCCAGTACTTC. The encoded protein is CATSVMDWETQYF. The V and J genes are TRBV24-1 and TRBJ2-5, with D unclear. Germline CDR1 reads KGHDR; CDR2 reads SFDVKD. The V gene lost 5 bases and the J gene lost 5 bases, with 11 bases spanning the gap. This CDR3 comprises 13 residues.

This clonotype was seen a handful of times. The V and J genes are TRBV9 and TRBJ2-2; 10 bases map to TRBD2. Per germline, CDR1 SGDLS and CDR2 YYNGEE. The junction had 6 bases not matched to a gene; V was cut back by 4 bases and J by 3 bases. There are 16 residues in the CDR3. The CDR3 reads CASSPSGGAHTGELFF. Written as DNA, the CDR3 is TGTGCCAGCAGCCCCAGCGGGGGGGCGCACACCGGGGAGCTGTTTTTT.

This clonotype has a handful of counts. The genes are TRBV6-5 and TRBJ2-3; D is ambiguous. Trimming removed 6 bases at V and 2 bases at J, with 12 bases between. The CDR3 has 14 residues. The germline V gene has CDR1 MNHEY and CDR2 SVGAGI. CDR3 nucleotide sequence: TGTGCCAGCAGAAACCGGGCCTACACAGATACGCAGTATTTT. It is translated as CASRNRAYTDTQYF.

Many counts were recorded for this clonotype. This chain joins TRBV12-3 or TRBV12-4 and TRBJ2-6; a possible D gene is TRBD1 (5 bases). The CDR3 runs 15 residues. V was shortened by 7 bases and J by 4 bases, with 14 bases between the two germline ends. The CDR3 region has the DNA TGTGCCAGCACCGTAGGGGCGCGGGGGGCCAACGTCCTGACTTTC. It encodes CASTVGARGANVLTF.

V is TRBV7-3 and J is TRBJ2-2; 8 bases are a match to TRBD2. Germline assignment: CDR1 SGHTA and CDR2 FQGTGA. CDR3 length: 13 amino acids. J gave up 8 bases and V 5 bases, and 4 bases lay outside the gene matches. This CDR3 is CASSAGLVGELFF. For the CDR3, the DNA is TGTGCCAGCAGCGCGGGACTAGTAGGGGAGCTGTTTTTT. Looking up the rest from reference TRBV7-3 and TRBJ2-2 gives the full variable domain: GAGVSQTPSNKVTEKGKYVELRCDPISGHTALYWYRQSLGQGPEFLIYFQGTGAADDSGLPNDRFFAVRPEGSVSTLKIQRTERGDSAVYLCASSAGLVGELFFGEGSRLTVL.

The chain is built from TRBV30 and TRBJ1-3; unclear D gene. Looked up from germline, CDR1 is GTSNPN and CDR2 is SVGIG (reference sequence). The CDR3 length is 12 residues. The V gene lost 2 bases and the J gene lost 4 bases, with 6 bases spanning the gap. CDR3: CAWSLSGNTIYF. The CDR3 DNA is TGTGCCTGGAGTCTTTCGGGAAACACCATATATTTT.

This clonotype was recorded at least ten times. The gene calls are TRBV6-4 and TRBJ2-1; TRBD2 matches at 12 bases. The CDR3 covers 16 residues. V shed 4 bases, J shed 1 base, and the junction held 2 bases outside the gene matches. Germline V lookup: CDR1 MRHNA, CDR2 SNTAGT. The CDR3 DNA reads as TGTGCCAGCAGTGGGACTAGCGGGGTTTCCTACAATGAGCAGTTCTTC. Translation: CASSGTSGVSYNEQFF.

In its sample, this clonotype was seen a few times. The chain is built from TRBV18 and TRBJ1-1, with 8 bases aligning to TRBD1. J was trimmed by 4 bases and V by 1 base; bases with no gene match: 5. Germline V gene sequence: CDR1 KGHSH, CDR2 LQKENI. CDR3 length: 15 amino acids. The CDR3 DNA follows: TGTGCCAGCTCACCACTAGGACAGGGAACCACTGAAGCTTTCTTT. Its protein is CASSPLGQGTTEAFF.

The CDR3 sequence is CASSLTTEQFF. In nucleotides, the CDR3 is TGTGCCAGCAGCCTCACCACTGAGCAGTTCTTC. The chain uses TRBV6-2 or TRBV6-3 and TRBJ2-1, with unresolved D. This CDR3 has 11 amino acids. V was shortened by 6 bases and J by 9 bases, with 9 bases between the two germline ends. CDR1 and CDR2 (germline): MNHEY, SVGEGT.

The chain links TRBV5-1 to TRBJ1-1, with 7 bases lining up with TRBD1. Germline V CDR1 and CDR2: SGHRS, YFSETQ. The CDR3 totals 14 residues. Losses at the gene ends were 2 bases for V and 5 bases for J; bases not matched to a gene: 6. The CDR3 sequence: CASSFDRVETEAFF. CDR3 nucleotides: TGCGCCAGCAGCTTCGACAGGGTAGAAACTGAAGCTTTCTTT.

Only a few counts were recorded for this clonotype. The chain combines TRBV11-2 with TRBJ2-7; D unclear. The CDR3 has 16 residues. Trimming removed 5 bases from V and 1 base from J, with 18 bases in between. Per the germline V gene, CDR1 is SGHAT and CDR2 is FQNNGV. The CDR3 DNA reads TGTGCCAGCAGCCACCTCATTCGGAAGGCGTCCTACGAGCAGTACTTC. Amino acids: CASSHLIRKASYEQYF.

This clonotype turned up a few times. The chain uses TRBV29-1 and TRBJ2-2; D not certain. The CDR3 contains 13 residues. Germline V CDR1 and CDR2: SQVTM, ANQGSEA. Trimming took off 7 bases at V and 0 bases at J, with 9 bases between the two ends. This chain's CDR3 is CSALDANTGELFF. As DNA, the CDR3 is TGCAGCGCCCTAGATGCGAACACCGGGGAGCTGTTTTTT.

The chain couples TRBV10-3 to TRBJ2-7, with 14 bases identical to TRBD2. This CDR3 has 14 amino acids. V shed 6 bases, J shed 2 bases, and the junction held 0 bases outside the gene matches. Germline V gives CDR1 ENHRY, CDR2 SYGVKD. CDR3 in amino acids: CAIRGLAGAYEQYF. The CDR3 nucleotides are TGTGCCATCAGGGGACTAGCGGGAGCCTACGAGCAGTACTTC.

This clonotype was seen a few times. The chain recombines TRBV7-9 with TRBJ2-3; the D gene could be TRBD1 or TRBD2 (7 bases each). The CDR3 is 17 amino acids. V lost 5 bases and J lost 2, with 20 bases in between. CDR1 and CDR2 from the germline V gene are SEHNR and FQNEAQ (reference sequence). This chain's CDR3 is CASSLGGDSLITDTQYF. The CDR3 DNA reads as TGTGCCAGCAGCCTTGGGGGGGACAGCCTGATCACAGATACGCAGTATTTT.

The chain uses TRBV6-6 and TRBJ1-1; D remains ambiguous. The length of the CDR3 is 12 residues. Germline V gives CDR1 MNHNY, CDR2 SVGAGI (reference sequence). The germline V and J ends were trimmed by 8 bases and 5 bases, with 12 bases remaining between them. CDR3 nucleotides: TGTGCCAGCGTCGAGTCGGGGACTGAAGCTTTCTTT. This encodes CASVESGTEAFF.

The V and J genes are TRBV11-1 and TRBJ2-5; D unresolved. The CDR3 extends over 14 amino acids. The V gene lost 5 bases and the J gene lost 3 bases, with 13 bases spanning the gap. Germline lookup yields CDR1 SGHAT and CDR2 FQDESV (reference sequence). The CDR3: CASSPNVREETQYF. The DNA for the CDR3 is TGTGCCAGCAGCCCGAACGTCAGAGAAGAGACCCAGTACTTC.

The chain couples TRBV7-2 to TRBJ1-1; a weak D match, TRBD1 (5 bases). Trimming shortened V by 8 bases and J by 6 bases, and 19 bases separated the two germline ends. Per the germline V gene, CDR1 is SGHTA and CDR2 is FQGNSA. This CDR3 comprises 14 residues. The CDR3: CASSPGPAGPEAFF. The CDR3 DNA reads as TGTGCCAGCTCCCCAGGGCCCGCGGGCCCTGAAGCTTTCTTT.

This clonotype was counted only a few times. V usage is TRBV20-1 and J usage is TRBJ1-1, with D unresolved. The length of the CDR3 is 13 residues. Germline CDR1 is DFQATT and CDR2 is SNEGSKA (reference sequence). The V end lost 1 base, the J end lost 0 bases, and 6 bases lay between the germline ends. CDR3 amino acids: CSARAWMNTEAFF. CDR3 nucleotides: TGCAGTGCTAGAGCGTGGATGAACACTGAAGCTTTCTTT.

This clonotype was detected only a few times. This sequence joins TRBV6-2 or TRBV6-3 and TRBJ2-1; perhaps TRBD2 as D (7 bases). This CDR3 comprises 15 residues. Trimming left V 5 bases short and J 1 base short, with 12 bases between. Germline V CDR1 and CDR2: MNHEY, SVGEGT. This CDR3 is CASSGGGPSYNEQFF. CDR3 sequence (DNA): TGTGCCAGCAGTGGCGGGGGCCCATCCTACAATGAGCAGTTCTTC.

This clonotype was counted only a few times. This chain connects TRBV7-9 to TRBJ2-5; the D gene is possibly TRBD2 (6 bases). The ends were cut back, 6 bases at V and 0 bases at J, with 11 bases in the middle. The CDR3 length is 14 residues. CDR1 is SEHNR and CDR2 is FQNEAQ in the germline V gene (reference sequence). The CDR3 loop is CASRPSGYQETQYF. The DNA for the CDR3 is TGTGCCAGCAGACCCAGCGGGTACCAAGAGACCCAGTACTTC.

This clonotype was counted a few times. This rearrangement joins TRBV18 to TRBJ1-1, with D perhaps TRBD1 (5 bases). V lost 0 bases and J 4 bases, leaving 12 bases between the germline ends. CDR1 is KGHSH and CDR2 is LQKENI in the germline V gene. The CDR3 runs to 15 residues. The CDR3 sequence: CASSPPKGTRTEAFF. In nucleotides, the CDR3 is TGTGCCAGCTCACCACCGAAGGGGACTCGCACTGAAGCTTTCTTT.